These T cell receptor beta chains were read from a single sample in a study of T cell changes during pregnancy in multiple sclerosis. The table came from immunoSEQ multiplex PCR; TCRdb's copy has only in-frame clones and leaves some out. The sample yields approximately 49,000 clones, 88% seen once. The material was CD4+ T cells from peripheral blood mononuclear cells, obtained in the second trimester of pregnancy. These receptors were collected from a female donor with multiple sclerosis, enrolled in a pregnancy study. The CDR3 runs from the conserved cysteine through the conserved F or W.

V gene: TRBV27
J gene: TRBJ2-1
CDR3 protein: CASRADRGRTNEQFF

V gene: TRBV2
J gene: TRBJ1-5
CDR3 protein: CASRKTGDQPQHF

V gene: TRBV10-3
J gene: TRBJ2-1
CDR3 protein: CAISDKGVDPYNEQFF

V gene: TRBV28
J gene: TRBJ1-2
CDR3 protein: CASSLPSYGYTF

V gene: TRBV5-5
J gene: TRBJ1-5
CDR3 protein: CASSPDVKAGPQHF

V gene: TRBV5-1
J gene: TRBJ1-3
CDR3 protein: CASSAGWGTGNTIYF

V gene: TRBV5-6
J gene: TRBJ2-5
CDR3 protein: CASSLGLAGNLQETQYF

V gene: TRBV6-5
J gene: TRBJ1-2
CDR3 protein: CASSYDGTANYGYTF

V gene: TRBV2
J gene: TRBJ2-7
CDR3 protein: CASRAGSREQYF

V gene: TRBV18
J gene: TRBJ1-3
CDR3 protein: CASSPQDSSSGNTIYF

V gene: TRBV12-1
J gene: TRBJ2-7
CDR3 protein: CASSRQEGYYEQYF

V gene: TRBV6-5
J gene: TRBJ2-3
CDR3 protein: CASSFVLAGGPHTQYF

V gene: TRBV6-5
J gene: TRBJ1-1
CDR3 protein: CASSSGTGRTEAFF

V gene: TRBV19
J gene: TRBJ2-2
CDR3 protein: CASSISRAGELFF

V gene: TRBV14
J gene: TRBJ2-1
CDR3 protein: CASSQDGWRRGNEQFF

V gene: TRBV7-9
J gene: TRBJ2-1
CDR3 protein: CASSALTSRNEQFF

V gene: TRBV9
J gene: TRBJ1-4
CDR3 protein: CASSVSGTNEKLFF

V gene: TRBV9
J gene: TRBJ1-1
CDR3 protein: CASSVGQGWIKNTEAFF

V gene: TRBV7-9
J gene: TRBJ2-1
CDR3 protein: CASSLASQGEQFF

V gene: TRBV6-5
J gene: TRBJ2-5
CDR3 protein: CASSLGLAGVETQYF

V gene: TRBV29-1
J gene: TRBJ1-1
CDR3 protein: CSAGGYEAFF

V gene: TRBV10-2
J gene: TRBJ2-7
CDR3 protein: CASRPEDNSYEQYF

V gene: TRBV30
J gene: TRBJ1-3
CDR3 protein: CAWSFEGNTIYF

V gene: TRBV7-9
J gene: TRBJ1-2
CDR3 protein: CASSSSVNYGYTF

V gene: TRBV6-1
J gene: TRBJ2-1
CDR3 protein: CASIPGDAYNEQFF

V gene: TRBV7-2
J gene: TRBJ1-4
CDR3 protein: CASSGGQGATNEKLFF

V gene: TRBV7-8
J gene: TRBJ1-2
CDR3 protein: CASSQRYRDRAHYGYTF